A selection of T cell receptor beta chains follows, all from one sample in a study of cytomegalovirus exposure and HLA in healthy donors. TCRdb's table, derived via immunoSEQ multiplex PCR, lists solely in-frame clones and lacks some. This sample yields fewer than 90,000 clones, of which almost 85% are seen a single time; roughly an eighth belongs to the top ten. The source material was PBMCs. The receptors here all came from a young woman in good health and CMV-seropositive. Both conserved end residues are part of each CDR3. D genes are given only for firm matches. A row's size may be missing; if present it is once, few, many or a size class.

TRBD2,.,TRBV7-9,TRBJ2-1,CASSSGLAGVNEQFF,TGTGCCAGCAGCTCGGGACTAGCGGGGGTCAATGAGCAGTTCTTC
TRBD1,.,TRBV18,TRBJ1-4,CASSPPTGAHEKLFF,TGTGCCAGCTCACCCCCGACAGGGGCTCATGAAAAACTGTTTTTT
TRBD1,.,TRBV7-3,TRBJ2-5,CASSSGQGETQYF,TGTGCCAGCAGCTCCGGACAGGGGGAGACCCAGTACTTC
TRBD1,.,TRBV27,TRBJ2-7,CASSIDRGVYEQYF,TGTGCCAGCAGTATAGACAGGGGGGTCTACGAGCAGTACTTC
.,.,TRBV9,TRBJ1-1,CASSPRGQPNTEAFF,TGTGCCAGCAGCCCCCGAGGACAGCCGAACACTGAAGCTTTCTTT
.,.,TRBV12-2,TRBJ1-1,CASRLRAGVMNTEAFF,TGTGCAAGTCGCTTAAGAGCAGGGGTCATGAACACTGAAGCTTTCTTT
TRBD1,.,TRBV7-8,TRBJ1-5,CASSPRGQIDSNQPQHF,TGTGCCAGCAGCCCTAGGGGACAGATTGATAGCAATCAGCCCCAGCATTTT
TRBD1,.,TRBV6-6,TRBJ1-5,CASRTGTGGNQPQHF,TGTGCCAGCAGAACCGGGACAGGGGGCAATCAGCCCCAGCATTTT
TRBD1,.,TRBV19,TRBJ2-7,CASSMPGQGVRMYEQYF,TGTGCCAGTAGTATGCCGGGACAGGGTGTTCGGATGTACGAGCAGTACTTC
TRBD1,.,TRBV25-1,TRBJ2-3,CASSKWTGENTDTQYF,TGTGCCAGCAGTAAGTGGACAGGGGAGAATACCGATACGCAGTATTTT
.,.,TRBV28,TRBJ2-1,CASIGFSYNEQFF,TGTGCCAGCATTGGCTTCTCCTACAATGAGCAGTTCTTC
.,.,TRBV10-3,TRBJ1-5,CAINWALNQPQHF,TGTGCCATCAATTGGGCACTCAATCAGCCCCAGCATTTT
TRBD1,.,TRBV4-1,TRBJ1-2,CASSQDHGTGPGYTF,TGCGCCAGCAGCCAAGACCATGGGACAGGGCCTGGCTACACCTTC
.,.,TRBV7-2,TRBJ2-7,CASSLAGGSYEQYF,TGTGCCAGCAGCTTAGCGGGGGGCTCCTACGAGCAGTACTTC
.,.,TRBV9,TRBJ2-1,CASSVAGGSYNEQFF,TGTGCCAGCAGCGTAGCGGGGGGCAGCTACAATGAGCAGTTCTTC
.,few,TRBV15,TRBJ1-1,CATSLRGQGTGNTEAFF,TGTGCCACCAGTCTTAGAGGGCAGGGGACGGGGAACACTGAAGCTTTCTTT
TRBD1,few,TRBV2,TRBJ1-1,CASSTDRGTEAFF,TGTGCCAGCAGTACCGACAGGGGAACTGAAGCTTTCTTT
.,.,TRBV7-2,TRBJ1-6,CASSLSNRVDYNSPLHF,TGTGCCAGCAGCCTATCAAACAGGGTAGACTATAATTCACCCCTCCACTTT
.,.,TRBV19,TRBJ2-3,CASSKGTQVSIDTQYF,TGTGCCAGTAGCAAAGGGACTCAAGTTAGTATTGATACGCAGTATTTT
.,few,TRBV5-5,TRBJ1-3,CASSLQGRLVGSGNTIYF,TGTGCCAGCAGCTTGCAGGGGCGCCTCGTAGGATCAGGAAACACCATATATTTT
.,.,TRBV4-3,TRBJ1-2,CASSQVRGYYGYTF,TGCGCCAGCAGCCAAGTTAGGGGGTATTATGGCTACACCTTC
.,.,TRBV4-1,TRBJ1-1,CASSQRVYTEAFF,TGCGCCAGCAGCCAACGGGTTTACACTGAAGCTTTCTTT
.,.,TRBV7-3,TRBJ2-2,CASSILTGELFF,TGTGCCAGCAGCATACTTACCGGGGAGCTGTTTTTT
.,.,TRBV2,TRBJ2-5,CASSASLTPPIQETQYF,TGTGCCAGCAGTGCTAGCTTGACTCCCCCAATCCAAGAGACCCAGTACTTC